Presented here are 7 T cell receptor beta chains from one specimen sequenced in a study of beta chain features in type 1 diabetes. Study-wide results and limits: Moderate but significant shortening of TCRB CDR3s was recorded in all four CD4+ subsets from Type 1 diabetes patients.

These TCRs' antigens remain unknown. Reverse transcribing all isolated RNA meant expressed TCRB transcripts were sequenced. Data came from immunoSEQ multiplex PCR; TCRdb stores just in-frame clones and leaves some out. Of 120,000 to 150,000 clones detected, less than 15% appear once; the ten largest clones hold under 1.5%. Sequencing was performed on central memory CD4+ T cells from blood. The receptors originated from a young man with type 1 diabetes.

This clone appeared a single time. The V call is TRBV7-2, the J call TRBJ2-1; D ambiguous. Per the germline V gene, CDR1 is SGHTA and CDR2 is FQGNSA. The V gene lost 5 bases and the J gene lost 0 bases, with 11 bases spanning the gap. CDR3 length: 15 residues. The CDR3 DNA is TGTGCCAGCAGCCTAGACAACTACTCCTACAATGAGCAGTTCTTC. Encoded protein: CASSLDNYSYNEQFF.

This clone was seen only a few times. The chain employs TRBV4-1 and TRBJ2-1; TRBD2 aligns across 16 bases. Germline lookup yields CDR1 MGHRA and CDR2 YSYEKL. This CDR3 comprises 16 residues. Germline trimming cut 3 bases from V and 15 bases from J; bases unmatched to any gene: 11. CDR3 DNA: TGCGCCAGCAGCCACCACGGGACTAGCGGGGGGGTGACGCTGTTCTTC. Translated, it gives CASSHHGTSGGVTLFF.

V usage is TRBV5-6 and J usage is TRBJ2-1; D is uncertain. The CDR3 runs to 14 residues. Between the trimmed V and J ends, which lost 1 base and 6 bases, there was a span of 11 bases. The germline V gene encodes CDR1 SGHDT and CDR2 YYEEEE. CDR3 protein: CASSLNPQPNEQFF. The CDR3 DNA is TGTGCCAGCAGCTTGAACCCTCAGCCCAATGAGCAGTTCTTC.

This clone appeared a few times. The CDR3 loop reads CAISELGTASSYGYTF. CDR3 DNA sequence: TGTGCCATCAGTGAGCTAGGGACGGCGAGTTCGTATGGCTACACCTTC. The V call is TRBV10-3, the J call TRBJ1-2, with TRBD1 as a possible D gene (5 bases). V lost 2 bases to trimming and J lost 5 bases, with 18 bases between them. CDR1 is ENHRY and CDR2 is SYGVKD in the germline V gene. The CDR3 has 16 residues.

This chain joins TRBV19 and TRBJ1-1; D call uncertain. The CDR3 loop spans 17 amino acids. V was shortened by 5 bases and J by 2 bases, with 21 bases between the two germline ends. CDR1 is LNHDA, CDR2 SQIVND, per germline (reference sequence). CDR3 sequence reads: CASSPYAAAWRNTEAFF. In DNA, the CDR3 is TGTGCCAGTAGTCCTTATGCGGCAGCTTGGAGAAACACTGAAGCTTTCTTT.

This rearrangement joins TRBV27 to TRBJ1-1; possible D gene TRBD1, 5 bases. The CDR3 runs to 14 residues. Germline lookup yields CDR1 MNHEY and CDR2 SMNVEV (reference sequence). Trimming removed 6 bases at V and 2 bases at J, with 13 bases between. CDR3 sequence reads: CASSHRDGNTEAFF. CDR3 DNA sequence: TGTGCCAGCAGCCATCGGGACGGTAACACTGAAGCTTTCTTT.

The chain carries TRBV9 and TRBJ1-2; no reliable D call. The CDR3 runs 14 residues. Trimming left V 0 bases short and J 2 bases short, with 8 bases between. The germline CDR1 and CDR2 sequences are SGDLS and YYNGEE. CDR3 DNA sequence: TGTGCCAGCAGCGTAGGAGACATAAACTATGGCTACACCTTC. Translation: CASSVGDINYGYTF. The complete variable domain, with remaining parts taken from reference TRBV9 and TRBJ1-2, reads DSGVTQTPKHLITATGQRVTLRCSPRSGDLSVYWYQQSLDQGLQFLIQYYNGEERAKGNILERFSAQQFPDLHSELNLSSLELGDSALYFCASSVGDINYGYTFGSGTRLTVV.